Described below is a single TCR beta chain sequence and its context. Its specificity is not known. Tissue from the graft was processed to free its intraepithelial and lamina propria lymphocytes. Generated by immunoSEQ multiplex PCR, the TCRdb table keeps only in-frame clones and is missing some. This table holds some 4,000 clones, roughly three quarters found once. This entry comes from a study of graft-versus-host responses after intestinal transplantation. About the study: After anti-thymocyte globulin induction, recipients took tacrolimus and steroids for 2 to 3 years.

Findings and caveats of the study: Declining HvG levels early post-transplant were linked to peak circulating GvH clone levels. Clonal ratios of graft-versus-host to host-versus-graft in allografts were high for patients exhibiting graft-donor T cell macrochimerism. GvH clones were identified in recipient marrow, with some first appearing in ileum or blood.

The length of the CDR3 is 14 residues. Germline CDR1 and CDR2: MNHEY and SVGAGI. V dropped 1 base and J dropped 1 base, with 7 bases sitting between them. The specimen was ileum tissue, collected 338 days after intestinal transplantation. The chain employs TRBV6-5 and TRBJ2-5; D possibly corresponds to TRBD1 (5 bases). This clonotype originated in a human patient who received an intestinal transplant, so some T cells may come from the graft donor. As DNA, the CDR3 is TGTGCCAGCAGTTACTTAGACAGCCAAGAGACCCAGTACTTC. Its translation is CASSYLDSQETQYF.